This T cell receptor beta chain was identified during a study of shared clonotypes between healthy human individuals. Study information: In total, the donors were a couple of women and a few men aged 18 to 49. Study-level results: Among donors, the sharing of clonotypes was expected to be influenced by sequencing depth.

Only in-frame clones appear in the TCRdb table, and some are missing; sequencing was by immunoSEQ multiplex PCR. The table has about 2 million clones, less than 95% seen once. The CDR3 contains 14 residues. Trimming took 6 bases from V and 3 from J, leaving 12 bases between them. Per the germline V gene, CDR1 is MDHEN and CDR2 is SYDVKM. A remark on this clone: Its antigen is unknown.

Terminally differentiated effector memory CD45RA+ cells were excluded by CCR7 positive selection of CD45RO-negative cells. Sequenced: naive CD8+ T cells sorted from blood. This chain joins TRBV28 and TRBJ2-1; D is perhaps TRBD2 (5 bases). This TCR was sampled from a man aged 18 to 35 in good health. The CDR3 is CASRSPGNYNEQFF. DNA for the CDR3: TGTGCCAGCAGATCCCCGGGAAACTACAATGAGCAGTTCTTC. The full variable domain, in which reference TRBV28 and TRBJ2-1 provide the parts outside the CDR3, is DVKVTQSSRYLVKRTGEKVFLECVQDMDHENMFWYRQDPGLGLRLIYFSYDVKMKEKGDIPEGYSVSREKKERFSLILESASTNQTSMYLCASRSPGNYNEQFFGPGTRLTVL.